This T cell receptor beta chain was profiled in a study of Ad26.COV2.S vaccination and SARS-CoV-2 variants. About the study: By the intramuscular route, Ad26.COV2.S was given once, or twice 56 days apart. Study-level results: There was a possibility that the TCR breadth and depth analyses underestimated total T cell responses.

The CDR3 sequence is 14 residues long. Germline V CDR1 and CDR2: LNHDA, SQIVND (reference sequence). V gave up 3 bases and J gave up 5 bases; unmatched junction bases: 6. The treatment: some 20 received Ad26.COV2.S at low or high dose, single or two shots; about 5 received placebo; per-sample allocation not given. On day 63 after the first injection, vaccine and placebo recipients gave samples. Boston supplied an adult donor aged 18-55 years. The protocol was immunoSEQ multiplex PCR, while the TCRdb copy is restricted to in-frame clones and leaves out a portion. This sample has some 460,000 clones, with about nine tenths found just once. As to this clone: What it recognizes is unknown.

The V and J genes are TRBV19 and TRBJ2-5; 7 nucleotides agree with TRBD2. The sequence derives from a person aged 18 to 59 who received the Ad26.COV2.S COVID-19 vaccine or a placebo. Sequenced here: peripheral blood, sampled in a trial of Ad26.COV2.S vaccine versus placebo. Written as DNA, the CDR3 is TGTGCCAGTAGTATCGGGAGGTCCGGCGAGACCCAGTACTTC. This translates into CASSIGRSGETQYF.